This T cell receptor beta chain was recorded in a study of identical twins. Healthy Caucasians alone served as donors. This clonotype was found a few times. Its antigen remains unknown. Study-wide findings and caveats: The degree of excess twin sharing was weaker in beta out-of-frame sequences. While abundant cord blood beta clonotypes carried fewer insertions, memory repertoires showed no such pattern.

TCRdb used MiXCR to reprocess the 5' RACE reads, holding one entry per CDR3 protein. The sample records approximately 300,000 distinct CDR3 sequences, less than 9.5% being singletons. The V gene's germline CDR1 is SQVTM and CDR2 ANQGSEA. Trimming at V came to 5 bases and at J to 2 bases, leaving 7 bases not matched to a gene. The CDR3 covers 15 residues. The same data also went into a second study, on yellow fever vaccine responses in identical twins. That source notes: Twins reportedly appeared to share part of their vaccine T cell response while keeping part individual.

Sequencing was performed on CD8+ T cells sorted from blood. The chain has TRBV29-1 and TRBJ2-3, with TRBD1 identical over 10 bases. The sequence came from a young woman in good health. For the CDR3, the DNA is TGCAGCGTTACGGGGACAGGGGCATCCACAGATACGCAGTATTTT. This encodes CSVTGTGASTDTQYF.